This T cell receptor beta chain was recovered during a study of T cells in Graves' hyperthyroidism and ophthalmopathy (dated by TCRdb to about 2019). Notes on the research overall: Peripheral blood was collected at initial diagnosis, before any treatment. The approximately 95 discovery patients were divided at random into training and test sets in a 7:3 ratio. In several Graves' hyperthyroidism patients, the study also compared T-cell repertoires from thyroid tissue with T-cell repertoires from blood. Whether ophthalmopathy could be predicted prospectively was tested in an independent validation cohort made up of about 18 hyperthyroidism patients plus 17 patients who later progressed to ophthalmopathy. Following sampling, methimazole starting at 30 mg daily was given to hyperthyroidism patients, and high-dose intravenous methylprednisolone was given to ophthalmopathy patients. A discovery cohort of around 100 patients, roughly 43 with Graves' ophthalmopathy and 55 to 65 with stable Graves' hyperthyroidism, was used to find distinguishing TCR V-J signatures. TCR Vbeta CDR3 sequencing of 120 to 150 peripheral blood samples (43 ophthalmopathy, about 74 hyperthyroidism and roughly 17 progressor patients) is reported in the paper.

The research as a whole found: A model built on a 13 V-J signature distinguished ophthalmopathy from stable hyperthyroidism, reaching 85% to 90% sensitivity and 81.08% specificity in cross-validation and 80%/75% in testing. During validation, the model predicted progression to ophthalmopathy a median of about 5.9 months ahead of onset, with approximately 70% sensitivity and 72% to 80% specificity. Blood samples also contained most of the expanded thyroid clonotypes (frequency above 0.001), which suggests that blood repertoires may reflect thyroid immune responses. Sample size was not statistically predetermined, and investigators were not blinded to group allocation.

Regarding this clonotype: No cognate antigen has been identified for it. No much larger clone is present one base from it, and per-base qualities are unavailable.

The TCR beta CDR3 regions were amplified from the RNA transcripts. A first-round RT-PCR of the TCR CDR3 used the HTBI primer set with the Qiagen OneStep RT-PCR kit. The libraries were constructed in a second round of multiplex PCR and then size-selected and purified. Paired-end sequencing of the libraries was performed with 100 bp reads on an Illumina HiSeq2000. Concerning the study's data processing: SOAPnuke was used to process the raw data, throwing out any read that contained adapters or uncalled bases, had a mean Phred below 15, or lacked an exact constant-primer or identifier match. High-quality paired reads were merged using COPE v1.2.5, and each unique nucleotide sequence was defined as a clonotype. Clonotypes were aligned to IMGT TRBV, TRBD and TRBJ reference segments using MiTCR v1.1. The analysis included only V-J combinations with a frequency above 0.0001, which together covered approximately 99% of the repertoires. The TCS score was defined as the ratio of F50 (clonal expansion) to E x V (chaos), calculated using BLOSUM62-based TCRdist between CDR3 peptides within each V-J. Welch's t-statistics and random forest reduced roughly 540 V-J features to 10 to 15, which were used in a naive Bayes classifier (R e1071). Using fastp at Q25 and MiXCR, TCRdb reprocessed the public reads and kept productive beta chains. CDR3 protein duplicates are merged, each entry listing the most common genes and DNA. For this entry, the V and J calls and clone size follow TCRdb and not the study's own pipeline. The sample data list a few hundred thousand distinct CDR3 sequences, and roughly 19% of these were observed just once. About 35% of the sample comes from the top ten.

Ophthalmopathy patients had moderately to severely active disease, Clinical Activity Score of at least 3, NOSPECS grade of at least 4, and duration under 3 months. Patients with uncontrolled infections, other autoimmune diseases, pregnancy or lactation were excluded. Diagnoses were established on the basis of clinical symptoms, serum thyroxine and TRAb, thyroid ultrasound, and orbital computed tomography. PBMCs were separated from roughly 10 ml of fresh peripheral blood using Ficoll-Paque density gradient centrifugation. Trizol reagent was used to extract total RNA, and RNA quality was then checked on an Agilent 2100 Bioanalyzer. Based on the germline V gene (reference sequence), the CDR1 and CDR2 sequences are GTSNPN and SVGIG. V is trimmed back by 1 base and J by 5 bases, and the junction contains 5 bases that no gene match accounts for. The CDR3 covers 14 residues, taking in both the cysteine and the phenylalanine. Solely the CDR3 DNA is kept, with 42 bases framed from the first base.

The sample consisted of blood. The chain was built from TRBV30 and TRBJ2-5, with 9 junctional bases fitting TRBD1. The receptor was derived from a man aged 45-65 years with Graves' ophthalmopathy. The CDR3 amino acid sequence is: CAWSAGDRVETQYF. The bases are TGTGCCTGGAGTGCAGGGGACAGGGTTGAGACCCAGTACTTC.